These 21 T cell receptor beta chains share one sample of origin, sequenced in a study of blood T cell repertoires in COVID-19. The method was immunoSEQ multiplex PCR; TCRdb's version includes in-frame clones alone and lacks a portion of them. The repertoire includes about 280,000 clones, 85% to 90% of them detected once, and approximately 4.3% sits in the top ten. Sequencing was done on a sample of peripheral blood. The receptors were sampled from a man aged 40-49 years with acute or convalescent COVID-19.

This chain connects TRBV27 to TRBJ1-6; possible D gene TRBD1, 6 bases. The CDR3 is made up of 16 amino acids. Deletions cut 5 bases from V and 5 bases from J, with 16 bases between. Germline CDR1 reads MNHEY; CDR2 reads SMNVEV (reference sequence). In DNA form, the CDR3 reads TGTGCCAGCAGTCCCTGGACAGACTTTAATAATTCACCCCTCCACTTT. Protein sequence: CASSPWTDFNNSPLHF.

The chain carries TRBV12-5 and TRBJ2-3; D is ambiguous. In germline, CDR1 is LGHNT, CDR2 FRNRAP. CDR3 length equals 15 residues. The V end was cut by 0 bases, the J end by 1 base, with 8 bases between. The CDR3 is CASGLVPQGTDTQYF. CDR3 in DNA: TGTGCTAGTGGTTTGGTACCCCAGGGCACAGATACGCAGTATTTT.

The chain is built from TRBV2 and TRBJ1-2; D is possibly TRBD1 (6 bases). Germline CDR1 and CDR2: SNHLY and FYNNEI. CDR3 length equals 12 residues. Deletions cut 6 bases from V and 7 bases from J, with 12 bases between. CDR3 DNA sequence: TGTGCCAGCAGAATGACAGGCCCTGGCTACACCTTC. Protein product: CASRMTGPGYTF. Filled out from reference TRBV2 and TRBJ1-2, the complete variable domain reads EPEVTQTPSHQVTQMGQEVILRCVPISNHLYFYWYRQILGQKVEFLVSFYNNEISEKSEIFDDQFSVERPDGSNFTLKIRSTKLEDSAMYFCASRMTGPGYTFGSGTRLTVV.

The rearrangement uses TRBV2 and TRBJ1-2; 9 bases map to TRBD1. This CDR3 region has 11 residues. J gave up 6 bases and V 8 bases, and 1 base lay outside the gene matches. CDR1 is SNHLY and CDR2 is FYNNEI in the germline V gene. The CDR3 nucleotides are TGTGCCAGCCGGACAGGGGATGGCTACACCTTC. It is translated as CASRTGDGYTF.

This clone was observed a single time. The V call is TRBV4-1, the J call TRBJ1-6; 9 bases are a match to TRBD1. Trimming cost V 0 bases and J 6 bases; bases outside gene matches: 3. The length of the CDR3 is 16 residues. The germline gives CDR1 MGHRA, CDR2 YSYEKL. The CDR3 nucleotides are TGCGCCAGCAGCCAAGAGCCGGGACAGGGTAATTCACCCCTCCACTTT. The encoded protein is CASSQEPGQGNSPLHF.

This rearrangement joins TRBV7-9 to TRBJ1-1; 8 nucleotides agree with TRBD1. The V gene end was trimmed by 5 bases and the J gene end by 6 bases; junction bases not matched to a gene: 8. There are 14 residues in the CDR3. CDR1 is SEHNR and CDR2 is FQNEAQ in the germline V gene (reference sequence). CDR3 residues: CASSILQGVAEAFF. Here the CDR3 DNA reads TGTGCCAGCAGCATCTTACAGGGGGTTGCTGAAGCTTTCTTT. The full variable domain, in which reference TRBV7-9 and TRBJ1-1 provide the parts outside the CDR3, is DTGVSQNPRHKITKRGQNVTFRCDPISEHNRLYWYRQTLGQGPEFLTYFQNEAQLEKSRLLSDRFSAERPKGSFSTLEIQRTEQGDSAMYLCASSILQGVAEAFFGQGTRLTVV.

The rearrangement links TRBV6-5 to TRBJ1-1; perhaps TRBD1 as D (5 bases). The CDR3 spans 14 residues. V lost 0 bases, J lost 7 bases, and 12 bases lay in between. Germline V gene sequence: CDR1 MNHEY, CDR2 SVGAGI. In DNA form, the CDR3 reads TGTGCCAGCAGTTACTCCGCTGGGGGGATTGAAGCTTTCTTT. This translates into CASSYSAGGIEAFF.

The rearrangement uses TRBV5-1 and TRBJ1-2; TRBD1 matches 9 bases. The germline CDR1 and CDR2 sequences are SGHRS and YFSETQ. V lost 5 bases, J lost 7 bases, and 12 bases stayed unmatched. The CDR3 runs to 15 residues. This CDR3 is CASSIGTGTFGGYTF. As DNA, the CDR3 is TGCGCCAGCAGTATCGGGACAGGGACGTTTGGTGGCTACACCTTC.

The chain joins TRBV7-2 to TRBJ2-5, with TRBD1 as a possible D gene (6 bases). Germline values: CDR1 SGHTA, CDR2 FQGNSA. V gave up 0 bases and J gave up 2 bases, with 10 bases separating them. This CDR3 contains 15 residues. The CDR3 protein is CASSLARGAQETQYF. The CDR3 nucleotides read TGTGCCAGCAGCTTAGCCAGGGGAGCACAAGAGACCCAGTACTTC. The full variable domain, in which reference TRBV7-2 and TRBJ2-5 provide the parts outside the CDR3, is GAGVSQSPSNKVTEKGKDVELRCDPISGHTALYWYRQSLGQGLEFLIYFQGNSAPDKSGLPSDRFSAERTGGSVSTLTIQRTQQEDSAVYLCASSLARGAQETQYFGPGTRLLVL.

In DNA, the CDR3 is TGTGCCAGCAGCATCGACAGGGGGCTCGTAACTTTTGGAAACACCATATATTTT. Translating gives CASSIDRGLVTFGNTIYF. V is TRBV7-9 and J is TRBJ1-3, with 10 bases matching TRBD1. The CDR3 covers 18 residues. Germline assignment: CDR1 SEHNR and CDR2 FQNEAQ (reference sequence). V lost 5 bases, J lost 3 bases, and 13 bases stayed unmatched. Drawing the rest from reference TRBV7-9 and TRBJ1-3, the complete variable domain is DTGVSQNPRHKITKRGQNVTFRCDPISEHNRLYWYRQTLGQGPEFLTYFQNEAQLEKSRLLSDRFSAERPKGSFSTLEIQRTEQGDSAMYLCASSIDRGLVTFGNTIYFGEGSWLTVV.

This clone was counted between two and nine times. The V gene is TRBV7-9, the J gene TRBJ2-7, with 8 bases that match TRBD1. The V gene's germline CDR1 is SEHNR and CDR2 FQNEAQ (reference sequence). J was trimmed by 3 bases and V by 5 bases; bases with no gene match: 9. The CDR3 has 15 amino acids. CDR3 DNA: TGTGCCAGCAGCCGATCAGGACAGGGAAACTACGAGCAGTACTTC. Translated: CASSRSGQGNYEQYF.

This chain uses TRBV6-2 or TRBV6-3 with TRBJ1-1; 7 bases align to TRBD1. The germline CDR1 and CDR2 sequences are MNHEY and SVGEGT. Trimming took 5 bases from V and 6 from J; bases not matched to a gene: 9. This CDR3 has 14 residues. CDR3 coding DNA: TGTGCCAGCAGTCACCCCGGGAGGGGGCCTGAAGCTTTCTTT. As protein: CASSHPGRGPEAFF.

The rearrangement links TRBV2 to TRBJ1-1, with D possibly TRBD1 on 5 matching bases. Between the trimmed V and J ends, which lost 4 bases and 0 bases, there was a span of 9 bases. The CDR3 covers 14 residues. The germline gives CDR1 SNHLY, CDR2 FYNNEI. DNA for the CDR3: TGTGCCAGCAGTGTAGACAGACTGAACACTGAAGCTTTCTTT. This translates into CASSVDRLNTEAFF.

The CDR3 coding sequence is TGTGCCAGCAGCTTACAGGGATTCTCTGGAAACACCATATATTTT. Protein: CASSLQGFSGNTIYF. This chain joins TRBV13 and TRBJ1-3, with a tentative D call TRBD1 (5 bases). Germline V gene sequence: CDR1 PRHDT, CDR2 FYEKMQ (reference sequence). Trimming stripped 2 bases from V and 0 bases from J, with 8 bases between. There are 15 residues in the CDR3. Together with reference TRBV13 and TRBJ1-3, the CDR3 gives the full variable domain: AAGVIQSPRHLIKEKRETATLKCYPIPRHDTVYWYQQGPGQDPQFLISFYEKMQSDKGSIPDRFSAQQFSDYHSELNMSSLELGDSALYFCASSLQGFSGNTIYFGEGSWLTVV.

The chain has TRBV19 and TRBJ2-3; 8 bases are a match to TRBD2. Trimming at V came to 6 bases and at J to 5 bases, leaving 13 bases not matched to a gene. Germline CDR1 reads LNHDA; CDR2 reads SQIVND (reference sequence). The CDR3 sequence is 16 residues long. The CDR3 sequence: CASSKRGRGEVDTQYF. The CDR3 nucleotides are TGTGCCAGTAGCAAACGCGGGCGGGGGGAGGTAGATACGCAGTATTTT.

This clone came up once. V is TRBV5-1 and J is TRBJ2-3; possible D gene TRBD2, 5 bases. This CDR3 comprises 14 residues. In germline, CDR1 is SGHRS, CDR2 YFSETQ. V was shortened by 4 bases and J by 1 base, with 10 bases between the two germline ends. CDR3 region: CASSPFSGTDTQYF. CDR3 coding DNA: TGCGCCAGCAGCCCGTTTAGCGGCACAGATACGCAGTATTTT.

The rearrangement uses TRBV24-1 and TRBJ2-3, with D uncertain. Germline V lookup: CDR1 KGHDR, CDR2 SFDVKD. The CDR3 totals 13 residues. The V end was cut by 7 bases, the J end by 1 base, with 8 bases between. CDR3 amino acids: CATSPSGTDTQYF. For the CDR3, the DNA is TGTGCCACCAGCCCCAGTGGCACAGATACGCAGTATTTT.

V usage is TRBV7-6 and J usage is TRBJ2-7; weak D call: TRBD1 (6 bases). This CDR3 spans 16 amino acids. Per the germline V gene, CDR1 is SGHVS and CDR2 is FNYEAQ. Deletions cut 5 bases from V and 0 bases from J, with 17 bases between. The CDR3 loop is CASSPQTTGPSYEQYF. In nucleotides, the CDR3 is TGTGCCAGCAGCCCCCAGACGACAGGACCCTCCTACGAGCAGTACTTC.

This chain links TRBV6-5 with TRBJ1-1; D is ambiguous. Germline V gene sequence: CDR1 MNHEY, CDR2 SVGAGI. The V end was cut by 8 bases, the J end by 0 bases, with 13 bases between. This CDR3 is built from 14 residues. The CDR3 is CASRRGFMNTEAFF. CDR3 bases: TGTGCCAGCCGACGGGGATTCATGAACACTGAAGCTTTCTTT.

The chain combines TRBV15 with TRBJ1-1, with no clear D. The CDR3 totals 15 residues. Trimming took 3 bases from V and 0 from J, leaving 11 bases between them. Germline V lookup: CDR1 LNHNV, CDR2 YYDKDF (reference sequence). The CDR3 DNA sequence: TGTGCCACCAGCAGGGGCGGGCAGATGAACACTGAAGCTTTCTTT. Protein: CATSRGGQMNTEAFF.

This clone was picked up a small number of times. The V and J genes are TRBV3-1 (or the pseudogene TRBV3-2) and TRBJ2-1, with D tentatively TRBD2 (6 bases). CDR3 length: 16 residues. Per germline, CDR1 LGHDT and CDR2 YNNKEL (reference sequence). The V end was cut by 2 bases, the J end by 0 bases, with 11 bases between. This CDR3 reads CASSQTAGRSYNEQFF. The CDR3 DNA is TGTGCCAGCAGCCAAACAGCGGGCCGCTCCTACAATGAGCAGTTCTTC.